What follows are 28 T cell receptor beta chains derived from one specimen sequenced in a study of beta chain features in type 1 diabetes. Findings and caveats of the study: Type 1 diabetes patients had TCRB CDR3s that were shorter (moderately but significantly so) in all four CD4+ subsets.

Their antigen targets remain unknown. The study reverse transcribed the entire isolated RNA, so it sequenced expressed TCRB transcripts. Method: immunoSEQ multiplex PCR; TCRdb's copy keeps in-frame clones and lacks some. The profile shows hundreds of thousands of clones, roughly 13% of them singletons. The sequenced sample consisted of naive CD4+ T cells from blood. All receptors derive from a man between 18 and 29 years old with type 1 diabetes.

This sequence joins TRBV5-1 and TRBJ1-6; 7 bases fit TRBD1. The V gene's germline CDR1 is SGHRS and CDR2 YFSETQ. Trimming cost V 4 bases and J 7 bases; bases outside gene matches: 5. CDR3 length: 14 amino acids. The CDR3 coding sequence is TGCGCCAGCAGCGTCGGGACAGCAAATTCACCCCTCCACTTT. Encoded protein: CASSVGTANSPLHF.

The chain carries TRBV20-1 and TRBJ2-1; D is undetermined. Germline V gene lookup returns CDR1 DFQATT and CDR2 SNEGSKA (reference sequence). This CDR3 comprises 11 residues. Trimming took 1 base from V and 6 from J, leaving 4 bases between them. The CDR3 region is CSARGSNEQFF. Written as DNA, the CDR3 is TGCAGTGCTAGAGGGTCCAATGAGCAGTTCTTC.

V is TRBV30 and J is TRBJ1-2, with 9 bases identical to TRBD1. Trimming removed 2 bases from V and 5 bases from J; junction bases left unmatched: 6. Germline values: CDR1 GTSNPN, CDR2 SVGIG (reference sequence). This CDR3 contains 14 residues. CDR3 coding DNA: TGTGCCTGGAGTCGGGGGACAGGGCTGTATGGCTACACCTTC. As protein: CAWSRGTGLYGYTF.

This clone was seen a few times. The chain uses TRBV30 and TRBJ2-5; no reliable D call. The germline V gene has CDR1 GTSNPN and CDR2 SVGIG (reference sequence). The CDR3 is 13 residues long. The ends were cut back, 4 bases at V and 7 bases at J, with 16 bases in the middle. For the CDR3, the DNA is TGTGCCTGGAATCTGTGGGCGTTGAGGACCCAGTACTTC. Translating it yields CAWNLWALRTQYF.

This chain uses TRBV7-2 with TRBJ2-5; D is perhaps TRBD2 (5 bases). Germline CDR1 and CDR2: SGHTA and FQGNSA. This CDR3 is 15 amino acids long. V was trimmed by 7 bases and J by 2 bases, leaving 17 bases between them. CDR3 sequence (DNA): TGTGCCAGCACGGCCCGCGGAGGACCACAAGAGACCCAGTACTTC. Its protein product is CASTARGGPQETQYF.

The J gene is TRBJ2-1, the V gene TRBV10-3; 10 nucleotides match TRBD1. Per the germline V gene, CDR1 is ENHRY and CDR2 is SYGVKD. The CDR3 runs 14 residues. V was pared by 7 bases and J by 5 bases, with 5 bases of the junction left unmatched. The CDR3 loop is CAIKIGQGDNEQFF. The CDR3, as DNA: TGTGCCATCAAAATAGGACAGGGGGACAATGAGCAGTTCTTC.

This clone was counted between two and nine times. V usage is TRBV2 and J usage is TRBJ2-2; D is unresolved. Germline CDR1 SNHLY, CDR2 FYNNEI. Trimming cost V 7 bases and J 1 base, with 10 bases left between them. The CDR3 loop spans 14 amino acids. For the CDR3, the DNA is TGTGCCAGCATCCCCGACGGGAACACCGGGGAGCTGTTTTTT. Translated: CASIPDGNTGELFF.

The chain employs TRBV7-9 and TRBJ1-4; 7 bases agree with TRBD1. Germline-derived CDR1 and CDR2 are SEHNR and FQNEAQ (reference sequence). The ends lost 2 bases at V and 3 bases at J; junction bases unmatched: 3. This CDR3 is 15 amino acids long. In DNA form, the CDR3 reads TGTGCCAGCAGCTTACCAGGGGGTGCTAATGAAAAACTGTTTTTT. Encoded protein: CASSLPGGANEKLFF.

The chain combines TRBV2 with TRBJ1-2; no reliable D call. CDR3 size: 14 residues. CDR1 and CDR2 from the germline V gene are SNHLY and FYNNEI. The ends were cut back, 7 bases at V and 5 bases at J, with 17 bases in the middle. CDR3 region: CASTSDGVGYGYTF. In nucleotides, the CDR3 is TGTGCCAGCACTTCGGACGGGGTCGGGTATGGCTACACCTTC.

This chain joins TRBV18 and TRBJ1-5; 9 nucleotides match TRBD1. V lost 2 bases to trimming and J lost 1 base; unmatched junction nucleotides: 3. The CDR3 extends over 16 amino acids. Germline V gene sequence: CDR1 KGHSH, CDR2 LQKENI. This chain's CDR3 is CASSPGTGNSNQPQHF. The CDR3 DNA follows: TGTGCCAGCTCACCAGGGACAGGGAACAGCAATCAGCCCCAGCATTTT.

On this clone itself: The same CDR3 arises from other DNA sequences in this sample as well. The chain uses TRBV5-1 and TRBJ2-7; D remains unclear. This CDR3 is 12 amino acids long. Germline-derived CDR1 and CDR2 are SGHRS and YFSETQ. Deletions cut 0 bases from V and 4 bases from J, with 5 bases between. The CDR3 bases are TGCGCCAGCAGCTTGGGAGCATACGAGCAGTACTTC. The encoded protein is CASSLGAYEQYF.

As concerns this clone: Sequence at one end of the junction differs from germline and may be a read error. The chain recombines TRBV7-9 with TRBJ1-2; D is undetermined. Per germline, CDR1 SEHNR and CDR2 FQNEAQ (reference sequence). The CDR3 runs 14 residues. The CDR3 loop reads CANSLFEGNYGYTF. CDR3 coding DNA: TGTGCCAACAGCTTATTCGAGGGTAACTATGGCTACACCTTC.

Concerning this clone itself: Just one base apart from a much larger clone, this may be a read error. The chain uses TRBV11-2 and TRBJ2-7; D unresolved. Germline CDR1 is SGHAT and CDR2 is FQNNGV. The CDR3 length is 11 residues. V lost 5 bases and J 2 bases, leaving 4 bases between the germline ends. CDR3 sequence reads: CASSRAYEQYF. The CDR3 coding sequence is TGTGCCAGCAGCCGCGCCTACGAGCAGTACTTC.

The chain has TRBV25-1 and TRBJ2-7, with a tentative D call TRBD2 (5 bases). This CDR3 has 13 amino acids. V was trimmed by 4 bases and J by 6 bases, leaving 13 bases between them. Germline CDR1 and CDR2: MGHDK and SYGVNS. The CDR3 DNA follows: TGTGCCAGCAGTGGTTACCTAGCAGGCGAGCAGTACTTC. Translated: CASSGYLAGEQYF.

This clone was detected only a few times. V is TRBV7-9 and J is TRBJ2-2; weak D call: TRBD2 (5 bases). This CDR3 has 12 residues. Germline V gene lookup returns CDR1 SEHNR and CDR2 FQNEAQ (reference sequence). With 6 bases removed from V and 7 bases from J, the gap between germline ends came to 9 bases. The CDR3 protein is CASRPEGGELFF. CDR3 nucleotide sequence: TGTGCCAGCAGACCCGAGGGCGGGGAGCTGTTTTTT.

This clone has only a few counts. This chain connects TRBV5-1 to TRBJ2-2; no firm D call. The germline V and J ends were trimmed by 1 base and 1 base, with 8 bases remaining between them. Germline CDR1 is SGHRS and CDR2 is YFSETQ. The CDR3 covers 15 residues. The CDR3 here is CASSLLSVNTGELFF. The DNA for the CDR3 is TGCGCCAGCAGCTTGTTGTCGGTGAACACCGGGGAGCTGTTTTTT.

This chain joins TRBV6-5 and TRBJ1-1; TRBD1 matches at 8 bases. Germline loops: CDR1 MNHEY, CDR2 SVGAGI. The CDR3 has 15 residues. V lost 2 bases to trimming and J lost 2 bases; unmatched junction nucleotides: 4. CDR3 DNA: TGTGCCAGCAGTTACCGGACAGGGCTTAACACTGAAGCTTTCTTT. Protein sequence: CASSYRTGLNTEAFF.

The gene calls are TRBV2 and TRBJ2-7; a weak D match, TRBD1 (6 bases). The germline V and J ends were trimmed by 7 bases and 13 bases, with 20 bases remaining between them. CDR1 and CDR2 (germline): SNHLY, FYNNEI. This CDR3 is 12 amino acids long. CDR3 loop: CASTRDIQPCYF. The CDR3, as DNA: TGTGCCAGCACTAGGGACATCCAGCCCTGTTACTTC.

The V call is TRBV5-6, the J call TRBJ2-1; D gene ambiguous. Trimming removed 6 bases from V and 4 bases from J, with 5 bases in between. Per germline, CDR1 SGHDT and CDR2 YYEEEE. The CDR3 loop spans 11 amino acids. The CDR3 nucleotides read TGTGCCAGCACCCAATACAATGAGCAGTTCTTC. It specifies CASTQYNEQFF.

The chain links TRBV30 to TRBJ2-5, with a tentative D call TRBD1 (6 bases). Germline CDR1 GTSNPN, CDR2 SVGIG (reference sequence). The CDR3 loop spans 13 amino acids. Trimming cost V 3 bases and J 1 base, with 9 bases left between them. The CDR3 reads CAWSQGTQETQYF. In DNA form, the CDR3 reads TGTGCCTGGAGCCAGGGGACCCAAGAGACCCAGTACTTC.

This clone was seen a handful of times. The V and J genes are TRBV28 and TRBJ2-7, with 7 bases matching TRBD2. The CDR3 covers 16 residues. J gave up 4 bases and V 5 bases, and 14 bases lay outside the gene matches. Germline V CDR1 and CDR2: MDHEN, SYDVKM. CDR3 nucleotides: TGTGCCAGCAGTCGGGGAGGGACCCCCGGGGGGTACGAGCAGTACTTC. Protein: CASSRGGTPGGYEQYF.

J is TRBJ1-2 and V is TRBV5-4, with D possibly matching TRBD1 (5 bases). The CDR3 has 13 residues. With 5 bases removed from V and 6 bases from J, the gap between germline ends came to 14 bases. Germline V gene sequence: CDR1 SGHNT, CDR2 YYREEE (reference sequence). The CDR3 loop reads CASSWGDDHGYTF. The CDR3 nucleotides read TGTGCCAGCAGTTGGGGGGACGACCATGGCTACACCTTC.

The chain is built from TRBV9 and TRBJ2-3; 7 bases align to TRBD1. The CDR3 length is 15 residues. The germline gives CDR1 SGDLS, CDR2 YYNGEE. The V gene end was trimmed by 2 bases and the J gene end by 2 bases; junction bases not matched to a gene: 5. The CDR3 bases are TGTGCCAGCAGCGTCCTAGGGGGCGTCACAGATACGCAGTATTTT. This translates into CASSVLGGVTDTQYF.

The chain carries TRBV6-1 and TRBJ2-7, with D uncertain. CDR1 and CDR2 (germline): MNHNS, SASEGT. The CDR3 sequence is 12 residues long. Trimming removed 6 bases at V and 8 bases at J, with 14 bases between. CDR3 sequence: CASRLDRDQQYF. DNA for the CDR3: TGTGCCAGCAGGTTAGATAGGGATCAGCAGTACTTC.

This clone was picked up a small number of times. In the same sample, other DNA sequences code for this CDR3. The rearrangement uses TRBV10-3 and TRBJ1-1; 7 bases match TRBD1. CDR3 length: 12 residues. Germline V CDR1 and CDR2: ENHRY, SYGVKD. V shed 11 bases and J 0 bases; nucleotides not matched to a gene: 3. The CDR3 sequence: CASGQLNTEAFF. In nucleotides, the CDR3 is TGTGCCTCGGGACAGTTGAACACTGAAGCTTTCTTT.

This chain connects TRBV14 to TRBJ2-1, with 7 positions matching TRBD1. The CDR3 has 16 amino acids. From germline, CDR1 is SGHDN and CDR2 FVKESK. With V trimmed by 3 bases and J by 2 bases, 7 bases remained unmatched. This CDR3 reads CASSHTTGLPYNEQFF. CDR3 nucleotide sequence: TGTGCCAGCAGCCATACGACAGGGCTCCCCTACAATGAGCAGTTCTTC.

As for this clone: The sample carries other DNA sequences with the same CDR3. This chain uses TRBV29-1 with TRBJ1-1; D not resolved. The germline gives CDR1 SQVTM, CDR2 ANQGSEA. V dropped 7 bases and J dropped 1 base, with 7 bases sitting between them. The CDR3 sequence is 11 residues long. The CDR3 protein is CSATENTEAFF. The CDR3 DNA follows: TGCAGCGCAACAGAGAACACTGAAGCTTTCTTT.

This clone was counted between two and nine times. The chain joins TRBV5-1 to TRBJ2-7, with a tentative D call TRBD2 (6 bases). The V gene lost 4 bases and the J gene lost 6 bases, with 17 bases spanning the gap. Germline loops: CDR1 SGHRS, CDR2 YFSETQ. This CDR3 comprises 14 residues. This CDR3 reads CASSQEGSGGEQYF. CDR3 nucleotide sequence: TGCGCCAGCAGCCAGGAGGGGAGCGGCGGCGAGCAGTACTTC. Based on the CDR3 plus reference TRBV5-1 and TRBJ2-7, the full variable domain is KAGVTQTPRYLIKTRGQQVTLSCSPISGHRSVSWYQQTPGQGLQFLFEYFSETQRNKGNFPGRFSGRQFSNSRSEMNVSTLELGDSALYLCASSQEGSGGEQYFGPGTRLTVT.